This T cell receptor (beta chain) was recovered during a study of cytomegalovirus exposure and HLA in healthy donors. Study information: A prior study identified 110 million or so unique TCR beta sequences from about 179 million T cells. Points from the study as a whole: Prediction of most subjects' HLA-A and HLA-B alleles by TCR beta sequences was reportedly accurate. The investigators catalogued 164 TCR beta chains as cytomegalovirus-associated.

With respect to this clone: Antigen unknown.

Germline CDR1 SGHRS, CDR2 YFSETQ. The CDR3 loop spans 16 amino acids. With 3 bases clipped from V and 2 bases from J, the junction kept 7 bases outside the gene matches. PCR employed 60 Vbeta and 13 Jbeta primers. Sequenced by immunoSEQ multiplex PCR; TCRdb stores in-frame clones only, minus some. The table shows some 140,000 clones, with almost 80% occurring only once. Donors were ostensibly healthy at sampling, although undocumented immune exposures were probable. The sequence came from a young man in good health and CMV-seronegative. V is TRBV5-1 and J is TRBJ2-1; TRBD1 matches 8 bases. Sequenced: PBMCs. CDR3: CASSYPQGAAYNEQFF. The DNA for the CDR3 is TGCGCCAGCAGCTACCCCCAGGGGGCGGCCTACAATGAGCAGTTCTTC.